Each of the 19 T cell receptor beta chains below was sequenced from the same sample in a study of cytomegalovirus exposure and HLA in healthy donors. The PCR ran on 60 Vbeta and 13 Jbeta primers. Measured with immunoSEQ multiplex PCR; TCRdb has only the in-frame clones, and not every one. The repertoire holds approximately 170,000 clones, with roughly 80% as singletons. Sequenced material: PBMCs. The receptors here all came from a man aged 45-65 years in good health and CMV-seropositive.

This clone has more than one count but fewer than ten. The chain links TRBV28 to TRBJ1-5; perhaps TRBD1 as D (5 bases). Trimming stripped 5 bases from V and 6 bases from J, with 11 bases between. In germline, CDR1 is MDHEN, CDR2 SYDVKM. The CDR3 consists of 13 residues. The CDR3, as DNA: TGTGCCAGCAGTCAGGGATCTATTCAGCCCCAGCATTTT. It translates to CASSQGSIQPQHF.

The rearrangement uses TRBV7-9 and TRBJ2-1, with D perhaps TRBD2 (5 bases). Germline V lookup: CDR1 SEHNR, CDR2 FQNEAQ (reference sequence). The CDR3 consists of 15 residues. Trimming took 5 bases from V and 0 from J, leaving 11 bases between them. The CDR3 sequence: CASSPASLSYNEQFF. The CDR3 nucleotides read TGTGCCAGCAGCCCTGCTAGCCTCTCCTACAATGAGCAGTTCTTC.

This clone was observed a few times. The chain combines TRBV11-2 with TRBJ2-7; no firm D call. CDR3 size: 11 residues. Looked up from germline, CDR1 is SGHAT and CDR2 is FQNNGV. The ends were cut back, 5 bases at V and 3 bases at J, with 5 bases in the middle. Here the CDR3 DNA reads TGTGCCAGCAGCCAGCGCTACGAGCAGTACTTC. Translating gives CASSQRYEQYF.

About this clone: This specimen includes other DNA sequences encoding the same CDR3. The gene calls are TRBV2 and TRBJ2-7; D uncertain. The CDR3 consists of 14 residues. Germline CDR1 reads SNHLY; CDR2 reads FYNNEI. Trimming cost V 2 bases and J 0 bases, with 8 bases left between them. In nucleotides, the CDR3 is TGTGCCAGCAGTGAACAGGTGACCTCCTACGAGCAGTACTTC. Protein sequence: CASSEQVTSYEQYF.

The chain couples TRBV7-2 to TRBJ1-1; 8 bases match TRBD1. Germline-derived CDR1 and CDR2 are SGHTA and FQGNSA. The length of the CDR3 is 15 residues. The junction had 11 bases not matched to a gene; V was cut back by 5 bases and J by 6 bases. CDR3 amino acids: CASSPQIQGAAEAFF. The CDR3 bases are TGTGCCAGCAGCCCTCAGATTCAGGGGGCGGCTGAAGCTTTCTTT. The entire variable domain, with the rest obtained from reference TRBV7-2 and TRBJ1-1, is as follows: GAGVSQSPSNKVTEKGKDVELRCDPISGHTALYWYRQSLGQGLEFLIYFQGNSAPDKSGLPSDRFSAERTGGSVSTLTIQRTQQEDSAVYLCASSPQIQGAAEAFFGQGTRLTVV.

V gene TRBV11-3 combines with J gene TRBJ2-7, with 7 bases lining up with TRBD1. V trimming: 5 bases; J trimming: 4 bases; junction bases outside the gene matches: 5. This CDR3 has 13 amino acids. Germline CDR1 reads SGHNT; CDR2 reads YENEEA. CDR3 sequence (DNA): TGTGCCAGCAGCCGAGGGACAGATTACGAGCAGTACTTC. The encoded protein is CASSRGTDYEQYF.

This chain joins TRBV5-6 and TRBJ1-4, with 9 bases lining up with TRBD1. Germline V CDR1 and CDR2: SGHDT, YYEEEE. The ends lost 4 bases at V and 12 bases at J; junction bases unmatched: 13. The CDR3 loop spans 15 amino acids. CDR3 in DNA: TGTGCCAGCAGCCCAGGGACAGGGAACGTGATAGAACTGTTTTTT. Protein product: CASSPGTGNVIELFF.

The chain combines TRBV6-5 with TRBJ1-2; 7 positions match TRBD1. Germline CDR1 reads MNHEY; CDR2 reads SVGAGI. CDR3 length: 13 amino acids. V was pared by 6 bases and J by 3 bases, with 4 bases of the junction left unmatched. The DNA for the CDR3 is TGTGCCAGCAGCCGGGACAGAGACTATGGCTACACCTTC. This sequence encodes CASSRDRDYGYTF.

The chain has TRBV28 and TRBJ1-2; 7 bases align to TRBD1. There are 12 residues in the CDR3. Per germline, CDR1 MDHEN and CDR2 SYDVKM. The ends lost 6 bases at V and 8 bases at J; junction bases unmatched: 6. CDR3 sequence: CASRTGARGYTF. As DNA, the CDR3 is TGTGCCAGCAGAACAGGGGCTCGAGGCTACACCTTC.

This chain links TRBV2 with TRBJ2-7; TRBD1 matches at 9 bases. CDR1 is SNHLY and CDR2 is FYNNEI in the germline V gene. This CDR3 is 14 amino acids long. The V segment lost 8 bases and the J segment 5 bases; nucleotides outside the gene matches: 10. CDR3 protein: CASSLDRGTDEQYF. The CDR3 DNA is TGTGCCAGCTCCCTGGACAGGGGAACTGACGAGCAGTACTTC.

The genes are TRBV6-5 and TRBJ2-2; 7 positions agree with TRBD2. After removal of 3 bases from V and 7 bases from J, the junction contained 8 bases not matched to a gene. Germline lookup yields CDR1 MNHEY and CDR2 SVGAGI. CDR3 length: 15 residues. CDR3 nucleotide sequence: TGTGCCAGCAGTTATCTCCGAGGGAGGGGCGGGGAGCTGTTTTTT. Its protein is CASSYLRGRGGELFF.

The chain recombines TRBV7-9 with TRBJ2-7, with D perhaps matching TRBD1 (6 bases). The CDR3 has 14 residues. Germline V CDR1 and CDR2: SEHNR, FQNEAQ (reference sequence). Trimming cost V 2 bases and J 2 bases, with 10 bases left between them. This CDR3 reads CASSLQGTTYEQYF. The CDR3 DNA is TGTGCCAGCAGCTTACAGGGGACCACCTACGAGCAGTACTTC.

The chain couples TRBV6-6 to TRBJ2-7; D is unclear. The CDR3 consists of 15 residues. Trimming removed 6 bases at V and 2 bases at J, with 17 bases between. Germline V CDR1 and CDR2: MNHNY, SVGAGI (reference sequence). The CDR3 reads CASRKSAASTYEQYF. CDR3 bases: TGTGCCAGCAGAAAGTCGGCGGCGAGCACCTACGAGCAGTACTTC.

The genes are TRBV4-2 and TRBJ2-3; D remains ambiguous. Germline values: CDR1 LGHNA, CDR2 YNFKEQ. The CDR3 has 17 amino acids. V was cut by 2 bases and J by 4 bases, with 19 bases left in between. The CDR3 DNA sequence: TGTGCCAGCAGCCAAATCACTAATCGAGTAGTCCCAGATACGCAGTATTTT. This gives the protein CASSQITNRVVPDTQYF.

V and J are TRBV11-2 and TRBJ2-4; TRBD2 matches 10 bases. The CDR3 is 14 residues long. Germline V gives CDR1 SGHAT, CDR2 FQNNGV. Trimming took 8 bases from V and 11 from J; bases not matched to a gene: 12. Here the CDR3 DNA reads TGTGCCAGCGGAGAAGCCCAAACTAGCGGGGTTCAGTACTTC. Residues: CASGEAQTSGVQYF.

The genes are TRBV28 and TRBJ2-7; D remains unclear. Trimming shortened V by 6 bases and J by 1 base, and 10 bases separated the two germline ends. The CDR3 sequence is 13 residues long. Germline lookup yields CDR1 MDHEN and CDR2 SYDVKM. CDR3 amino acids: CASRLEASYEQYF. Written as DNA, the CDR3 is TGTGCCAGCAGGCTCGAGGCTTCCTACGAGCAGTACTTC.

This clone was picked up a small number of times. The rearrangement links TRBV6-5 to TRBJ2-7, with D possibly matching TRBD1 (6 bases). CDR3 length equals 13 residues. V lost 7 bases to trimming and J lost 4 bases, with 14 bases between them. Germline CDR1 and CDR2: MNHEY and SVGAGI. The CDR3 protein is CASTGQGKYEQYF. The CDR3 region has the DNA TGTGCCAGCACAGGCCAGGGGAAATACGAGCAGTACTTC.

The CDR3: CASRLNQIPGYEQYF. CDR3 bases: TGTGCCAGCAGACTCAACCAAATTCCGGGCTACGAGCAGTACTTC. J is TRBJ2-7 and V is TRBV28; no clear D gene. The germline gives CDR1 MDHEN, CDR2 SYDVKM. This CDR3 contains 15 residues. Trimming removed 6 bases from V and 3 bases from J, with 18 bases in between. Filled out from reference TRBV28 and TRBJ2-7, the complete variable domain reads DVKVTQSSRYLVKRTGEKVFLECVQDMDHENMFWYRQDPGLGLRLIYFSYDVKMKEKGDIPEGYSVSREKKERFSLILESASTNQTSMYLCASRLNQIPGYEQYFGPGTRLTVT.

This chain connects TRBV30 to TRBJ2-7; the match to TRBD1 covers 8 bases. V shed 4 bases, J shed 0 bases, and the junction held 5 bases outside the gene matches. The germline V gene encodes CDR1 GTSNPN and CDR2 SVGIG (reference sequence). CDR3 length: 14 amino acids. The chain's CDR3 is CAWNGDRHSYEQYF. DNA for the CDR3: TGTGCCTGGAACGGGGACAGGCACTCCTACGAGCAGTACTTC.